This entry describes one T cell receptor (beta chain). The method was immunoSEQ multiplex PCR; TCRdb's version includes in-frame clones alone and lacks a portion of them. This sample yields about 83,000 clones, of which roughly nine tenths are seen a single time; 8.4% belongs to the top ten. With 5 bases removed from V and 0 bases from J, the gap between germline ends came to 16 bases. CDR1 and CDR2 (germline): MDHEN, SYDVKM. This CDR3 spans 16 amino acids. The sample belongs to a study of OX40 agonist ivuxolimab in advanced cancers. The sample here was CD4+ or CD8+ T cells sorted from blood, taken in a trial of the OX40 agonist ivuxolimab. This chain connects TRBV28 to TRBJ1-2, with D possibly being TRBD1 (6 bases). This TCR was sampled from an adult with an advanced solid tumor such as melanoma, head and neck, liver or kidney cancer. CDR3 coding DNA: TGTGCCAGCAGTCCCCCCCGGACAGTGGCTAACTATGGCTACACCTTC. Its protein is CASSPPRTVANYGYTF.